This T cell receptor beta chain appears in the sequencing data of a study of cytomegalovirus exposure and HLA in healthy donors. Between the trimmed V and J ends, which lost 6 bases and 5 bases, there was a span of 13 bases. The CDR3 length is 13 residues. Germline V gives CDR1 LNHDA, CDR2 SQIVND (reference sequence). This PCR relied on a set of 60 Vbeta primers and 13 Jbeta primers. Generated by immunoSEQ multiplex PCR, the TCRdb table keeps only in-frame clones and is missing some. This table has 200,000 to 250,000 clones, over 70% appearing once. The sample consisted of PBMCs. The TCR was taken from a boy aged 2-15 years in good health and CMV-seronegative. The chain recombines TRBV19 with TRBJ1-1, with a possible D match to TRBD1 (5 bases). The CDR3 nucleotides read TGTGCCAGTAGCGGACAATTGGGGACTGAAGCTTTCTTT. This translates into CASSGQLGTEAFF.